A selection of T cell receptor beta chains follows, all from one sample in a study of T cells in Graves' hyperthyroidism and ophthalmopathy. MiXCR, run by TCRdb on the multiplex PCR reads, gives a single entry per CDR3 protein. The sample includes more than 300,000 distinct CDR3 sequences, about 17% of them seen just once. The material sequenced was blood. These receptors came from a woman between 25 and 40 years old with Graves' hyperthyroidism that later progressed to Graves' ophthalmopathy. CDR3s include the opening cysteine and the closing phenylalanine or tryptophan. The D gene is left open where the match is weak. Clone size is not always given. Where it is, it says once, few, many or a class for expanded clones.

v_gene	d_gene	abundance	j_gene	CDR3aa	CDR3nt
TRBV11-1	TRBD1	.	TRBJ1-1	CASSLSNAGGLGEAFF	TGTGCCAGCAGCTTATCGAACGCAGGGGGCTTAGGAGAAGCTTTCTTT
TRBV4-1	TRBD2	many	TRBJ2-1	CASSQLIRTRTGGEQFF	TGCGCCAGCAGCCAACTGATTAGGACTAGGACTGGCGGTGAGCAGTTCTTC
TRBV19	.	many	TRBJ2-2	CASSPGSFGELFF	TGTGCCAGTAGTCCGGGGTCCTTCGGGGAGCTGTTTTTT
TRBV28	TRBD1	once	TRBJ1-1	CASSLYLTGVNTEAFF	TGTGCCAGCAGCCTCTATCTGACAGGGGTGAACACTGAAGCTTTCTTT
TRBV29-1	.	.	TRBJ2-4	CSVRQLAKNIQYF	TGCAGCGTTAGACAGTTAGCCAAAAACATTCAGTACTTC
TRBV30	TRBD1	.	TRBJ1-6	CAWSVTQRRGLSPLHF	TGTGCCTGGAGCGTGACCCAGAGGAGGGGGCTATCACCCCTCCACTTT
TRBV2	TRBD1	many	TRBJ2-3	CASSEMVRGSTDTQYF	TGTGCCAGCAGTGAGATGGTCAGGGGGAGCACAGATACGCAGTATTTT
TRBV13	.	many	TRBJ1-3	CASTEGAGNTIYF	TGTGCCAGCACCGAGGGGGCTGGAAACACCATATATTTT
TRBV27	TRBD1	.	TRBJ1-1	CASSFRGLYTEAFF	TGTGCCAGCAGTTTTAGGGGGCTGTACACTGAAGCTTTCTTT
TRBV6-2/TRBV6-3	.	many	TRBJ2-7	CASSYSRAIPAYEQYF	TGTGCCAGCAGTTACTCGAGGGCTATTCCCGCCTACGAGCAGTACTTC
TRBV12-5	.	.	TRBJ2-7	CASGLGGGEQYF	TGTGCTAGTGGTTTGGGGGGCGGCGAGCAGTACTTC
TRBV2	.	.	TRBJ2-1	CASSPGSPNYNEQFF	TGTGCCAGCTCTCCGGGGAGTCCCAATTACAATGAGCAGTTCTTC
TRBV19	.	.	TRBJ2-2	CASKRGGAPGELFF	TGTGCCAGTAAAAGGGGGGGCGCCCCCGGGGAGCTGTTTTTT
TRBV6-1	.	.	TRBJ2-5	CASSEHREVNF	TGTGCCAGCAGTGAACACAGGGAAGTTAACTTC
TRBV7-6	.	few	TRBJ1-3	CASSTRGGPNTIYF	TGTGCCAGCAGCACCCGGGGCGGGCCCAACACCATATATTTT
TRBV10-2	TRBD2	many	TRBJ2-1	CASAWGRRGNEQFF	TGCGCCAGTGCGTGGGGGAGGCGGGGGAATGAGCAGTTCTTC
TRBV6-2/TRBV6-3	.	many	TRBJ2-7	CASSTSGGRSEQYF	TGTGCCAGCAGCACCTCCGGGGGCCGGAGCGAGCAGTACTTC
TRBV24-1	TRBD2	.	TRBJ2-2	CATSDSGTSGKGRGGTGELFF	TGTGCCACCAGTGATTCCGGGACTAGCGGGAAAGGAAGGGGTGGAACCGGGGAGCTGTTTTTT
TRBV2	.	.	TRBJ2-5	CASNLRESQYF	TGTGCCAGCAACCTCCGAGAGAGCCAGTACTTC
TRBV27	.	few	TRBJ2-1	CASSSVGRTADEQFF	TGTGCCAGCAGTTCCGTTGGGAGGACTGCGGATGAGCAGTTCTTC
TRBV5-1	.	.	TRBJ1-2	CASSSYSLQGRSYGYTF	TGCGCCAGCAGCTCTTATTCCCTACAGGGCCGGAGCTATGGCTACACCTTC
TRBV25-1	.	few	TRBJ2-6	CASSDGTSSGANVLTF	TGTGCCAGCAGTGATGGCACCAGCTCTGGGGCCAACGTCCTGACTTTC
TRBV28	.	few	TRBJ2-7	CASSSTPLYEQYF	TGTGCCAGCAGTTCGACACCACTCTACGAGCAGTACTTC
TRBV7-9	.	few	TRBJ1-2	CASSLGFRQKTNYGYTF	TGTGCCAGCAGCTTAGGGTTTCGACAGAAGACTAACTATGGCTACACCTTC
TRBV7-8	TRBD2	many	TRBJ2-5	CASSLALTSGGHSQETQYF	TGTGCCAGCAGCTTAGCGCTAACTAGCGGGGGGCACTCACAAGAGACCCAGTACTTC
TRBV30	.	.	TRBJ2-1	CAWAGRGQNEQFF	TGTGCCTGGGCTGGGAGGGGGCAGAATGAGCAGTTCTTC
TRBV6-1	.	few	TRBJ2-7	CASNNHRSSYEQYF	TGTGCCAGCAACAATCACAGGAGCTCCTACGAGCAGTACTTC
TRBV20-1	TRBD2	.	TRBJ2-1	CSARDPTSGRAFDEQFF	TGCAGTGCTAGAGATCCTACTAGCGGGAGGGCCTTTGATGAGCAGTTCTTC
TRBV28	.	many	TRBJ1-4	CASSRDPGANEKLFF	TGTGCCAGCAGCCGGGACCCTGGGGCTAATGAAAAACTGTTTTTT
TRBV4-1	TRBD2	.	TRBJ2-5	CASSQDSLAGGRETQYF	TGCGCCAGCAGCCAAGATTCACTAGCGGGGGGGCGCGAGACCCAGTACTTC
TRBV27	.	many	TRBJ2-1	CASSLDAYNEQFF	TGTGCCAGCAGTTTAGACGCCTACAATGAGCAGTTCTTC